The TCR beta chain described here comes from a study of blood T cell repertoires in COVID-19. Germline CDR1 is SGHRS and CDR2 is YFSETQ. The length of the CDR3 is 14 residues. Trimming removed 6 bases from V and 5 bases from J, with 18 bases in between. As handled by the study authors: Researchers report that nucleated cell counts were estimated from reference gene primer amplification. Only in-frame clones appear in the TCRdb table, and some are missing; sequencing was by immunoSEQ multiplex PCR. The V and J calls and the clone size are those of that table, but D and trimming were determined from the DNA. The sample holds some 220,000 clones, around 82% seen once.

Sequencing input: peripheral blood. This clonotype was sampled from a woman aged 25 to 39 who had recovered from COVID-19. The chain recombines TRBV5-1 with TRBJ2-7; tentative D call: TRBD1 (6 bases). The CDR3 coding sequence is TGCGCCAGCACTCTTTCACAGGGTACGAACGAGCAGTACTTC. Encoded protein: CASTLSQGTNEQYF.